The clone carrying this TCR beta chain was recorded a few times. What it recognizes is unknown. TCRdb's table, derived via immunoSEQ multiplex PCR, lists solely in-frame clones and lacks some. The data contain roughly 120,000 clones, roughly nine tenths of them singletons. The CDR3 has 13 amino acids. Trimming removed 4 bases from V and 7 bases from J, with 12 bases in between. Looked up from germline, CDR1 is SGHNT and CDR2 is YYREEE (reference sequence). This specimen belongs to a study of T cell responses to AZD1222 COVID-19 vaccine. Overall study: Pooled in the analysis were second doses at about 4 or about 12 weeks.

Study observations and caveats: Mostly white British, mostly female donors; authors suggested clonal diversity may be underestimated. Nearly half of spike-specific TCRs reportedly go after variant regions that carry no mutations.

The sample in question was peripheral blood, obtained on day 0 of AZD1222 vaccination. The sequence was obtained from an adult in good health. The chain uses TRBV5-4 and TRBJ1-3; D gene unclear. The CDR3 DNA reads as TGTGCCAGCAGCGCGGGAGCGGGGAACACCATATATTTT. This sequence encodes CASSAGAGNTIYF.